The rows below give T cell receptor beta chains drawn from one sample of a study of cytomegalovirus exposure and HLA in healthy donors. The repertoire was sequenced with immunoSEQ multiplex PCR; TCRdb's copy has only in-frame clones and lacks some. Counted here are about 110,000 clones, 82% occurring once; the ten biggest clones make up 1.5% to 2%. Material: PBMCs. The receptors were gathered from a man aged 50 to 60 in good health and CMV-seronegative. The CDR3 runs from the conserved cysteine through the conserved F or W. D genes are given only for firm matches. Some rows mark clone size as missing; the rest say once, few, many or name a class of expanded clone.

CDR3 DNA	CDR3 protein	D gene	J gene	clone size	V gene
TGTGCCAGCAGTGAACTCCGCTCCTACAATGAGCAGTTCTTC	CASSELRSYNEQFF	-	TRBJ2-1	-	TRBV2
TGTGCCAGCAGCCTCAGGGGGTCGGACCTCCACTTT	CASSLRGSDLHF	TRBD1	TRBJ1-6	once	TRBV6-1
TGCGCCAGCAGCTTGGGGACAGGTTCTGGAAACACCATATATTTT	CASSLGTGSGNTIYF	TRBD1	TRBJ1-3	-	TRBV5-1
TGTGCCGGCAGTTACTCTCCAGGGGCCAATAATTCACCCCTCCACTTT	CAGSYSPGANNSPLHF	-	TRBJ1-6	-	TRBV6-5
TGCGCCAGCAGCTCGACAAGCACGAACACTGAAGCTTTCTTT	CASSSTSTNTEAFF	-	TRBJ1-1	once	TRBV5-1
TGTGCCATCAGTGTAGGGGGTGATCCCTCGAGTGGCTACACCTTC	CAISVGGDPSSGYTF	-	TRBJ1-2	-	TRBV10-3
TGTGCCAGCTCACCTATCAACAGGGGGCGGGAGACCCAGTACTTC	CASSPINRGRETQYF	TRBD1	TRBJ2-5	-	TRBV18
TGTGCCAGCAGCGAACAGGGTAGGCTTTTCAGCAATCAGCCCCAGCATTTT	CASSEQGRLFSNQPQHF	-	TRBJ1-5	-	TRBV28
TGTGCCAGCTCACCGGGTAGCGGGGAAGATACGCAGTATTTT	CASSPGSGEDTQYF	TRBD2	TRBJ2-3	-	TRBV18
TGTGCCAGCAGACTCGCGGGGGATCGCACAGATACGCAGTATTTT	CASRLAGDRTDTQYF	-	TRBJ2-3	-	TRBV21-1
TGTGCCAGCAGTTACGTCGGGGGGCGCTCCTACAATGAGCAGTTCTTC	CASSYVGGRSYNEQFF	-	TRBJ2-1	-	TRBV6-5
TGTGCCAGCAAAACAGGGTTTTACGAAAACACCATATATTTT	CASKTGFYENTIYF	-	TRBJ1-3	-	TRBV6-1
TGTGCCAGCAGCTTAACTGGCGGCAATGAGCAGTTCTTC	CASSLTGGNEQFF	-	TRBJ2-1	-	TRBV11-3
TGTGCCAGCAGCTTAGCACTAGCGGCGAACACCGGGGAGCTGTTTTTT	CASSLALAANTGELFF	TRBD2	TRBJ2-2	-	TRBV7-7
TGCGCCAGCAGCTTTGACAGGGGCTCCTACAATGAGCAGTTCTTC	CASSFDRGSYNEQFF	TRBD1	TRBJ2-1	once	TRBV5-1
TGTGCCAGCAGTGAATCCCAGCGGGAGGGCAGTGAGCAGTTCTTC	CASSESQREGSEQFF	TRBD2	TRBJ2-1	-	TRBV2
TGCAGTGGGACAGGGCCAGATACGCAGTATTTT	CSGTGPDTQYF	TRBD1	TRBJ2-3	-	TRBV20-1
TGTGCCAGCTCACGGCCGACAGGGGACTATGGCTACACCTTC	CASSRPTGDYGYTF	TRBD1	TRBJ1-2	-	TRBV18
TGTGCCAGCAGTTATGAGAAGTACAATGAGCAGTTCTTC	CASSYEKYNEQFF	-	TRBJ2-1	-	TRBV6-6
TGTGCCAGTAGTATTCGCCCGCAGCTTGACAGGTACCCTTATCAGCCCCAGCATTTT	CASSIRPQLDRYPYQPQHF	-	TRBJ1-5	-	TRBV19
TGTGCCAGCAGTGTTCGGACAGGGGGGATCGGTTCACCCCTCCACTTT	CASSVRTGGIGSPLHF	TRBD1	TRBJ1-6	once	TRBV2
TGTGCCAGCAGTTACACGACAGGGGGCTACACTGAAGCTTTCTTT	CASSYTTGGYTEAFF	TRBD1	TRBJ1-1	once	TRBV6-5
TGTGCCAGCAGTGCGCGTTTTTTGACTAGCGGGAACACCGGGGAGCTGTTTTTT	CASSARFLTSGNTGELFF	TRBD2	TRBJ2-2	-	TRBV5-5
TGTGCCAGCAGCTCGGGGGGGGGCACCTATGGCTACACCTTC	CASSSGGGTYGYTF	-	TRBJ1-2	once	TRBV5-5
TGTGCCACCAGCAGAGATAGGACACGTAGCAACTATGGCTACACCTTC	CATSRDRTRSNYGYTF	-	TRBJ1-2	few	TRBV15
TGTGCCAGCTCACCCCCCTTCGGGGAGGGTGAGACCCAGTACTTC	CASSPPFGEGETQYF	TRBD2	TRBJ2-5	-	TRBV18
TGCGCCAGCAGCCAAGGGACAGGTTTAGGCGGCTACACCTTC	CASSQGTGLGGYTF	TRBD1	TRBJ1-2	-	TRBV4-3
TGCGCCAGCAGCTTGGGGGGACAGGGCCGCTCCTACGAGCAGTACTTC	CASSLGGQGRSYEQYF	TRBD1	TRBJ2-7	-	TRBV5-1
TGTGCCACCGGGGTATTCGGGACAGGTGGAGCCGGGGAGCTGTTTTTT	CATGVFGTGGAGELFF	TRBD1	TRBJ2-2	-	TRBV15
TGCGCCAGCAGTACAGGCCCCAGCCTCTATGGCTACACCTTC	CASSTGPSLYGYTF	-	TRBJ1-2	-	TRBV4-1